A single sample gave rise to the 31 T cell receptor beta chains below, sequenced in a study of blood T cell repertoires in COVID-19. The table came from immunoSEQ multiplex PCR; TCRdb's copy has only in-frame clones and leaves some out. The profile covers 300,000 to 400,000 clones, with approximately 86% appearing a single time and roughly 8.9% taken by the ten largest. Material for sequencing was peripheral blood. The receptor source for this set is a man aged 25 to 40 with COVID-19, enrolled during active disease.

The rearrangement joins TRBV9 to TRBJ2-3; TRBD2 agrees at 12 bases. Germline loops: CDR1 SGDLS, CDR2 YYNGEE. The CDR3 is 18 residues long. The V segment lost 4 bases and the J segment 0 bases; nucleotides outside the gene matches: 9. Here the CDR3 reads CASSPNLGTSGSTDTQYF. CDR3 in DNA: TGTGCCAGCAGCCCGAATTTGGGGACTAGCGGGAGCACAGATACGCAGTATTTT.

This chain joins TRBV28 and TRBJ2-5; TRBD2 aligns across 9 bases. This CDR3 is 15 amino acids long. V shed 8 bases and J 3 bases; nucleotides not matched to a gene: 10. Germline CDR1 reads MDHEN; CDR2 reads SYDVKM. This chain's CDR3 is CASRRPTSGEETQYF. In nucleotides, the CDR3 is TGTGCCAGCCGACGCCCGACTAGCGGAGAAGAGACCCAGTACTTC.

V usage is TRBV4-3 and J usage is TRBJ2-3, with a possible D match to TRBD2 (7 bases). Germline V gene data show CDR1 as LGHNA and CDR2 as YSLEER. This CDR3 contains 15 residues. The V end lost 0 bases, the J end lost 9 bases, and 16 bases lay between the germline ends. The CDR3 DNA reads TGCGCCAGCAGCCAAGAACGCGGGGGCCTCTCAACGCAGTATTTT. Its translation is CASSQERGGLSTQYF.

This chain connects TRBV28 to TRBJ1-2, with 10 nucleotides matching TRBD1. CDR1 and CDR2 from the germline V gene are MDHEN and SYDVKM. Trimming at V came to 5 bases and at J to 4 bases, leaving 16 bases not matched to a gene. The CDR3 is made up of 18 amino acids. CDR3: CASSPRELTGGTVYGYTF. The CDR3, as DNA: TGTGCCAGCAGTCCGCGAGAGTTGACAGGGGGCACTGTCTATGGCTACACCTTC.

The V and J genes are TRBV19 and TRBJ1-4; 10 bases align to TRBD1. V shed 1 base, J shed 6 bases, and the junction held 2 bases outside the gene matches. This CDR3 comprises 15 residues. Germline-derived CDR1 and CDR2 are LNHDA and SQIVND (reference sequence). In DNA form, the CDR3 reads TGTGCCAGTAGTATAGGACAGGGGGCGTATGAAAAACTGTTTTTT. This encodes CASSIGQGAYEKLFF.

The gene calls are TRBV6-5 and TRBJ2-1; 9 nucleotides match TRBD2. The CDR3 runs 16 residues. The germline V gene encodes CDR1 MNHEY and CDR2 SVGAGI. Germline trimming cut 4 bases from V and 6 bases from J; bases unmatched to any gene: 10. The CDR3 reads CASSFTGLAGPNEQFF. The CDR3 region has the DNA TGTGCCAGCAGTTTTACCGGCCTAGCGGGACCCAATGAGCAGTTCTTC.

Here the CDR3 DNA reads TGTGCCAGCACCTCCCCACATGGCTATGGCTACACCTTC. This gives the protein CASTSPHGYGYTF. The chain employs TRBV7-2 and TRBJ1-2; no clear D. This CDR3 region has 13 residues. Deletions cut 7 bases from V and 4 bases from J, with 13 bases between. CDR1 is SGHTA, CDR2 FQGNSA, per germline.

This chain links TRBV5-4 with TRBJ2-3, with 10 bases identical to TRBD2. The junction had 9 bases not matched to a gene; V was cut back by 1 base and J by 7 bases. In germline, CDR1 is SGHNT, CDR2 YYREEE (reference sequence). CDR3 length equals 16 residues. CDR3 bases: TGTGCCAGCAGCTTGCGACGGGCTAGCGGGGGTAATACGCAGTATTTT. Its protein is CASSLRRASGGNTQYF.

The chain couples TRBV2 to TRBJ2-5; 7 positions agree with TRBD1. CDR1 and CDR2 (germline): SNHLY, FYNNEI. The CDR3 loop spans 13 amino acids. The V and J ends lost 3 bases and 2 bases, in that order; junction bases with no gene match: 0. The CDR3 region is CASSDRGQETQYF. Here the CDR3 DNA reads TGTGCCAGCAGTGACAGGGGGCAAGAGACCCAGTACTTC.

The chain has TRBV5-6 and TRBJ2-1, with 10 bases lining up with TRBD2. The CDR3 has 15 amino acids. The V gene's germline CDR1 is SGHDT and CDR2 YYEEEE. With 3 bases clipped from V and 4 bases from J, the junction kept 4 bases outside the gene matches. CDR3 protein: CASSSSGRPYNEQFF. As DNA, the CDR3 is TGTGCCAGCAGCTCTAGCGGGAGACCATACAATGAGCAGTTCTTC.

V usage is TRBV25-1 and J usage is TRBJ2-7, with D perhaps matching TRBD1 (6 bases). The germline V gene has CDR1 MGHDK and CDR2 SYGVNS. Trimming removed 0 bases from V and 6 bases from J, with 12 bases in between. CDR3 length equals 14 residues. CDR3 region: CASSEYVRGVEQYF. The DNA for the CDR3 is TGTGCCAGCAGTGAATATGTCAGGGGCGTCGAGCAGTACTTC.

The gene calls are TRBV15 and TRBJ1-1, with a weak D call TRBD1 (5 bases). Germline CDR1 reads LNHNV; CDR2 reads YYDKDF (reference sequence). The CDR3 totals 14 residues. Trimming removed 5 bases at V and 0 bases at J, with 10 bases between. The CDR3 loop reads CATSAGNMNTEAFF. The CDR3 nucleotides read TGTGCCACCAGCGCAGGGAACATGAACACTGAAGCTTTCTTT.

The chain recombines TRBV6-1 with TRBJ2-7, with a tentative D call TRBD2 (5 bases). Germline CDR1 is MNHNS and CDR2 is SASEGT. This CDR3 region has 15 residues. The V gene lost 1 base and the J gene lost 5 bases, with 15 bases spanning the gap. The CDR3 spells CASSEEMAGNDEQYF. CDR3 bases: TGTGCCAGCAGTGAAGAGATGGCGGGTAACGACGAGCAGTACTTC.

The chain has TRBV30 and TRBJ1-1; 9 nucleotides agree with TRBD1. V dropped 0 bases and J dropped 6; count of bases not matched to a gene: 20. The germline gives CDR1 GTSNPN, CDR2 SVGIG (reference sequence). This CDR3 spans 19 amino acids. In nucleotides, the CDR3 is TGTGCCTGGAGTGTATATAGGGGGACAGGGAGGTTCTTGAATTCTGAAGCTTTCTTT. Its translation: CAWSVYRGTGRFLNSEAFF.

This clone was seen a few times. This chain uses TRBV19 with TRBJ2-7; 7 nucleotides align to TRBD1. From germline, CDR1 is LNHDA and CDR2 SQIVND (reference sequence). V lost 6 bases, J lost 3 bases, and 5 bases stayed unmatched. The CDR3 has 13 amino acids. For the CDR3, the DNA is TGTGCCAGTAGCGACAGGGTGAGCTACGAGCAGTACTTC. This sequence encodes CASSDRVSYEQYF.

The J gene is TRBJ2-3, the V gene TRBV5-1; 8 positions match TRBD1. The CDR3 is made up of 16 amino acids. Losses at the gene ends were 4 bases for V and 3 bases for J; bases not matched to a gene: 10. The germline CDR1 and CDR2 sequences are SGHRS and YFSETQ. CDR3 region: CASSRRGQASTDTQYF. The CDR3 region has the DNA TGCGCCAGCAGCCGACGGGGACAGGCCTCAACAGATACGCAGTATTTT. The variable domain in full, completed from reference TRBV5-1 and TRBJ2-3, reads KAGVTQTPRYLIKTRGQQVTLSCSPISGHRSVSWYQQTPGQGLQFLFEYFSETQRNKGNFPGRFSGRQFSNSRSEMNVSTLELGDSALYLCASSRRGQASTDTQYFGPGTRLTVL.

In this sample, this clone turned up once. The V gene is TRBV10-3, the J gene TRBJ2-1; the D gene is possibly TRBD2 (5 bases). CDR3 length: 15 amino acids. CDR1 ENHRY and CDR2 SYGVKD come from the germline V gene. Trimming took 3 bases from V and 0 from J, leaving 9 bases between them. DNA of the CDR3: TGTGCCATCAGTGATACGGGGAGCTCCTACAATGAGCAGTTCTTC. Protein sequence: CAISDTGSSYNEQFF.

This chain links TRBV7-9 with TRBJ1-1; 9 bases align to TRBD1. Germline loops: CDR1 SEHNR, CDR2 FQNEAQ (reference sequence). J was trimmed by 11 bases and V by 4 bases; bases with no gene match: 8. This CDR3 comprises 13 residues. In DNA form, the CDR3 reads TGTGCCAGCAGCTGGACAGGGGAAAGGTCTGCTTTCTTT. Translation: CASSWTGERSAFF.

V gene TRBV12-3 or TRBV12-4 combines with J gene TRBJ2-4; no definite D call. The CDR3 spans 12 residues. The V gene lost 3 bases and the J gene lost 5 bases, with 5 bases spanning the gap. The CDR3 loop is CASSFRENIQYF. The CDR3 DNA reads TGTGCCAGCAGTTTTCGGGAAAACATTCAGTACTTC.

In the case of this clone: Other DNA sequences in the same sample also yield this CDR3. The chain couples TRBV5-1 to TRBJ2-7; 9 bases match TRBD1. The V gene's germline CDR1 is SGHRS and CDR2 YFSETQ. J was trimmed by 1 base and V by 0 bases; bases with no gene match: 2. The CDR3 runs to 15 residues. CDR3 sequence (DNA): TGCGCCAGCAGCTTGGTGACAGGGGGGTCCTACGAGCAGTACTTC. Protein sequence: CASSLVTGGSYEQYF.

This chain uses TRBV11-2 with TRBJ2-3, with 7 bases aligning to TRBD2. V lost 4 bases, J lost 0 bases, and 4 bases stayed unmatched. This CDR3 contains 15 residues. From germline, CDR1 is SGHAT and CDR2 FQNNGV. The DNA for the CDR3 is TGTGCCAGCAGCTCTTTAGCGGGCAGCACAGATACGCAGTATTTT. Its protein product is CASSSLAGSTDTQYF.

This rearrangement joins TRBV9 to TRBJ1-5, with TRBD1 matching 9 bases. The CDR3 loop spans 18 amino acids. V shed 0 bases, J shed 6 bases, and the junction held 13 bases outside the gene matches. Germline lookup yields CDR1 SGDLS and CDR2 YYNGEE. This chain's CDR3 is CASSVGEGTGPLAQPQHF. CDR3 nucleotide sequence: TGTGCCAGCAGCGTAGGGGAAGGGACAGGGCCATTAGCTCAGCCCCAGCATTTT.

The V call is TRBV10-3, the J call TRBJ2-7; the match to TRBD1 covers 8 bases. Germline V gives CDR1 ENHRY, CDR2 SYGVKD. The CDR3 runs 13 residues. The junction had 1 base not matched to a gene; V was cut back by 4 bases and J by 2 bases. The CDR3 sequence is CAISGQGTYEQYF. CDR3 in DNA: TGTGCCATCAGTGGACAGGGGACCTACGAGCAGTACTTC.

In the case of this clone: This CDR3 is also generated by other DNA sequences in the sample. The rearrangement joins TRBV7-3 to TRBJ1-3, with D maybe TRBD1 (5 bases). CDR1 and CDR2 (germline): SGHTA, FQGTGA. The CDR3 is 14 residues long. V shed 6 bases and J shed 1 base, with 10 bases lying between them. The CDR3 DNA sequence: TGTGCCAGCAGTCCGGGGGGGTCTGGAAACACCATATATTTT. Its translation: CASSPGGSGNTIYF.

The V gene is TRBV7-2, the J gene TRBJ2-3; 7 bases align to TRBD2. Germline trimming cut 7 bases from V and 2 bases from J; bases unmatched to any gene: 15. Germline lookup yields CDR1 SGHTA and CDR2 FQGNSA. The CDR3 contains 17 residues. The CDR3 loop is CASTRWVTGGFTDTQYF. In nucleotides, the CDR3 is TGTGCCAGCACCCGGTGGGTGACGGGGGGTTTCACAGATACGCAGTATTTT.

The chain is built from TRBV7-3 and TRBJ1-1; D possibly corresponds to TRBD1 (5 bases). With 5 bases removed from V and 1 base from J, the gap between germline ends came to 11 bases. From germline, CDR1 is SGHTA and CDR2 FQGTGA. The CDR3 is 14 residues long. The DNA of the CDR3 is TGTGCCAGCAGCCCGGTGGGGGGGAACACTGAAGCTTTCTTT. Translating gives CASSPVGGNTEAFF.

The chain uses TRBV3-1 (or the pseudogene TRBV3-2) and TRBJ1-2; 9 bases align to TRBD1. Looked up from germline, CDR1 is LGHDT and CDR2 is YNNKEL (reference sequence). V dropped 0 bases and J dropped 3; count of bases not matched to a gene: 20. The CDR3 is 21 amino acids. CDR3 protein: CASSQEELTGGQTLNHYGYTF. As DNA, the CDR3 is TGTGCCAGCAGCCAAGAGGAGTTGACAGGGGGGCAGACCTTAAACCACTATGGCTACACCTTC.

The chain carries TRBV9 and TRBJ2-1; 11 positions match TRBD1. The V gene's germline CDR1 is SGDLS and CDR2 YYNGEE. CDR3 length equals 18 residues. Losses at the gene ends were 2 bases for V and 3 bases for J; bases not matched to a gene: 10. CDR3 region: CASSVEDRGPVGYNEQFF. In nucleotides, the CDR3 is TGTGCCAGCAGCGTTGAGGACAGGGGGCCGGTCGGCTACAATGAGCAGTTCTTC.

This sequence joins TRBV21-1 and TRBJ2-7; the table's D gene call, TRBD1, was not cross checked with the DNA. TRBV21-1 is a listed pseudogene. This CDR3 has 16 amino acids. The CDR3 here is CASSKSYRGGPNEQYF. In DNA, the CDR3 is TGTGCCAGCAGCAAAAGTTATCGAGGGGGCCCGAACGAGCAGTACTTC.

The chain joins TRBV9 to TRBJ1-6, with 7 bases identical to TRBD1. J lost 9 bases, V lost 6 bases, and 9 bases had no gene match. The CDR3 loop spans 14 amino acids. Germline values: CDR1 SGDLS, CDR2 YYNGEE. The CDR3 coding sequence is TGTGCCAGCAACGACAGGGCTCGGGGTTCACCCCTCCACTTT. Translating it yields CASNDRARGSPLHF.

This clone was picked up many times. The J gene is TRBJ1-2, the V gene TRBV2; the D gene is possibly TRBD1 (5 bases). V lost 3 bases to trimming and J lost 8 bases, with 13 bases between them. Per germline, CDR1 SNHLY and CDR2 FYNNEI. The CDR3 consists of 13 residues. Written as DNA, the CDR3 is TGTGCCAGCAGTGAGCAGGGCCTAGACGGCTACACCTTC. Translation: CASSEQGLDGYTF.